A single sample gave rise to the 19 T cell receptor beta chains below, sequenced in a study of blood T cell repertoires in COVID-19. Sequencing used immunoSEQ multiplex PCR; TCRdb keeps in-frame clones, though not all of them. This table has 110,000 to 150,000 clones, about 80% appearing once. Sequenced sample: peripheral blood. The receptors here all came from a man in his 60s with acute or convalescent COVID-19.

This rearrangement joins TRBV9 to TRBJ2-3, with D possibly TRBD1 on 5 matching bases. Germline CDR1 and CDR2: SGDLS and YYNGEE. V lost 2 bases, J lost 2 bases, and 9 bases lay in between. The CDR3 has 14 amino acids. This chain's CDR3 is CASSVEGDTDTQYF. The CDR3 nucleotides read TGTGCCAGCAGCGTTGAAGGGGACACAGATACGCAGTATTTT. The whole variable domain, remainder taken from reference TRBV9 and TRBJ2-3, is DSGVTQTPKHLITATGQRVTLRCSPRSGDLSVYWYQQSLDQGLQFLIQYYNGEERAKGNILERFSAQQFPDLHSELNLSSLELGDSALYFCASSVEGDTDTQYFGPGTRLTVL.

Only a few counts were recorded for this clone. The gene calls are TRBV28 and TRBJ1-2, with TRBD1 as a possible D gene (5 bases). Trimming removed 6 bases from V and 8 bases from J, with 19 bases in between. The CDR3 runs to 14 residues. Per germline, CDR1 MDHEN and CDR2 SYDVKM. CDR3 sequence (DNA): TGTGCCAGCAGGAACGCGGGAGAACGGGGCGGCTACACCTTC. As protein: CASRNAGERGGYTF.

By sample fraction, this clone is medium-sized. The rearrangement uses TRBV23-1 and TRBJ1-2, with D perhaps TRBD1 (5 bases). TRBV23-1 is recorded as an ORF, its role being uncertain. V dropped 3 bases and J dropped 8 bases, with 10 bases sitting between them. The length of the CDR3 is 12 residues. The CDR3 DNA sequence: TGCGCCAGCAGTCAGGGCAGGGAAGGCTACACCTTC. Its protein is CASSQGREGYTF.

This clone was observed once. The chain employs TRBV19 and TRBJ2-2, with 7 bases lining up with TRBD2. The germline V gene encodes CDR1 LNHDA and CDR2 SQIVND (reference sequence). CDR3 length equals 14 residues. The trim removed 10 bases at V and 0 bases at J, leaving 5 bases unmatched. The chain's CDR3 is CATQRGTNTGELFF. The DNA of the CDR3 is TGTGCCACTCAGCGGGGAACGAACACCGGGGAGCTGTTTTTT.

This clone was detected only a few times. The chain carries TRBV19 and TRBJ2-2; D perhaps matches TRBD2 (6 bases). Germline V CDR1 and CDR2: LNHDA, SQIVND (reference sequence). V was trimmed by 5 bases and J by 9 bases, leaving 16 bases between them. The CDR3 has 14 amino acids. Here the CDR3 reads CASSRGIYARELFF. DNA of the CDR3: TGTGCCAGTAGTCGGGGGATTTACGCCCGGGAGCTGTTTTTT.

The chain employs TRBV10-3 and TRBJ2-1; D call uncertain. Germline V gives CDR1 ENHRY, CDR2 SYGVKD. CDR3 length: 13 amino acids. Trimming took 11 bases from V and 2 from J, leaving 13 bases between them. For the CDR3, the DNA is TGTGCCGCCTACTCCCCAACCTACAATGAGCAGTTCTTC. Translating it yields CAAYSPTYNEQFF.

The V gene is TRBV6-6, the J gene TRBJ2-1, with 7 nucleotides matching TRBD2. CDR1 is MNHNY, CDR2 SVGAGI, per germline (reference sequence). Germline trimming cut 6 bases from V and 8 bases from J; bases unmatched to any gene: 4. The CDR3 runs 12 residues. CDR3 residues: CASRVGGDEQFF. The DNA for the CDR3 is TGTGCCAGCAGGGTGGGGGGGGATGAGCAGTTCTTC.

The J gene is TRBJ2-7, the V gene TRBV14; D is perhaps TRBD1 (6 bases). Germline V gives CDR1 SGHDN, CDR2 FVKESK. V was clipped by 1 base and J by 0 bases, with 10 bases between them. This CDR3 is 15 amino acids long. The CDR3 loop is CASSQVQGFSYEQYF. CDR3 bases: TGTGCCAGCAGCCAAGTGCAGGGGTTCTCCTACGAGCAGTACTTC.

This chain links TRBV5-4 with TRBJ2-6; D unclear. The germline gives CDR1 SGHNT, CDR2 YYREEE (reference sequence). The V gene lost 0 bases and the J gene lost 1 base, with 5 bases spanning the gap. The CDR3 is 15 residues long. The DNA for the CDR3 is TGTGCCAGCAGCTTGGATCAGTCTGGGGCCAACGTCCTGACTTTC. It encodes CASSLDQSGANVLTF.

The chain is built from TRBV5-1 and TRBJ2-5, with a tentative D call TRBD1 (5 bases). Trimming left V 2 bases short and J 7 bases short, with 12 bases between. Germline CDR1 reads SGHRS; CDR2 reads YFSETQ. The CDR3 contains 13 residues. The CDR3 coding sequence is TGCGCCAGCAGCTTTTTAGGGGATCTGACCCAGTACTTC. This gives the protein CASSFLGDLTQYF.

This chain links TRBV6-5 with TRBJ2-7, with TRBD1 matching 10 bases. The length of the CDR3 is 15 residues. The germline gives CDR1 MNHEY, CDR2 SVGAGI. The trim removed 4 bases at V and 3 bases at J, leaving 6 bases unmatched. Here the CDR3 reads CASSLSGTGVYEQYF. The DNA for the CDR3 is TGTGCCAGCAGTTTGTCCGGGACAGGGGTCTACGAGCAGTACTTC.

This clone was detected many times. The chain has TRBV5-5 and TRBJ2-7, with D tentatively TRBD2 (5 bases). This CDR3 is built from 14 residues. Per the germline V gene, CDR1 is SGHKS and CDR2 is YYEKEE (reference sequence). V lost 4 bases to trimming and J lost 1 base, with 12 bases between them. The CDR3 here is CASSPSSVSYEQYF. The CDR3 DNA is TGTGCCAGCAGCCCGAGTAGCGTGTCCTACGAGCAGTACTTC.

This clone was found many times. This CDR3 is CASTEFRGSTEAFF. The CDR3 region has the DNA TGTGCCAGTACGGAATTCAGGGGAAGCACTGAAGCTTTCTTT. V gene TRBV19 combines with J gene TRBJ1-1, with a tentative D call TRBD1 (6 bases). Germline V CDR1 and CDR2: LNHDA, SQIVND (reference sequence). CDR3 size: 14 residues. V was cut by 7 bases and J by 4 bases, with 16 bases left in between. Based on the CDR3 plus reference TRBV19 and TRBJ1-1, the full variable domain is DGGITQSPKYLFRKEGQNVTLSCEQNLNHDAMYWYRQDPGQGLRLIYYSQIVNDFQKGDIAEGYSVSREKKESFPLTVTSAQKNPTAFYLCASTEFRGSTEAFFGQGTRLTVV.

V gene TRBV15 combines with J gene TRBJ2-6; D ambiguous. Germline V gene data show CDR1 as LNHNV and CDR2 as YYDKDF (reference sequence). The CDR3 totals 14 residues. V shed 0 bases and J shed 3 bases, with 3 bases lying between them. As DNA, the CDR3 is TGTGCCACCAGCAGAGATCTTGGGGCCAACGTCCTGACTTTC. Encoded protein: CATSRDLGANVLTF. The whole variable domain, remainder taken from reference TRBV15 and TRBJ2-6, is DAMVIQNPRYQVTQFGKPVTLSCSQTLNHNVMYWYQQKSSQAPKLLFHYYDKDFNNEADTPDNFQSRRPNTSFCFLDIRSPGLGDTAMYLCATSRDLGANVLTFGAGSRLTVL.

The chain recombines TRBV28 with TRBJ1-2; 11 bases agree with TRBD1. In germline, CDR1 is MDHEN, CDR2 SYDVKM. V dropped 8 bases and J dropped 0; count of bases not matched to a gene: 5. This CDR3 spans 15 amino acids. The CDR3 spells CASWDRGTTNYGYTF. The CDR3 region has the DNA TGTGCCAGCTGGGACAGGGGGACAACTAACTATGGCTACACCTTC.

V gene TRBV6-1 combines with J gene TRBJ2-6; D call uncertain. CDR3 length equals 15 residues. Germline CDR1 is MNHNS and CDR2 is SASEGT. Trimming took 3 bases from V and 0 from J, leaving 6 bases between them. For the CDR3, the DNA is TGTGCCAGCAGTGACCAGATCTCTGGGGCCAACGTCCTGACTTTC. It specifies CASSDQISGANVLTF.

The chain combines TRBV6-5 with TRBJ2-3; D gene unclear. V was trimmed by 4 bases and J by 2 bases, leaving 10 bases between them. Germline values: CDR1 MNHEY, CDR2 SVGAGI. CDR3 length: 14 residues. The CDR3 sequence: CASSLTGYTDTQYF. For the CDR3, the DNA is TGTGCCAGCAGTTTAACGGGTTACACAGATACGCAGTATTTT.

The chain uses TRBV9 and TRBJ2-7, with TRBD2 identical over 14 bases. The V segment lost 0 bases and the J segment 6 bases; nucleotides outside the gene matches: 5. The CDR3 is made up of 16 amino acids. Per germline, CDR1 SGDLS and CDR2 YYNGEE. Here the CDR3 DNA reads TGTGCCAGCAGCGTAGGACTAGCGGGAGGGCCCCTCGAGCAGTACTTC. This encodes CASSVGLAGGPLEQYF.

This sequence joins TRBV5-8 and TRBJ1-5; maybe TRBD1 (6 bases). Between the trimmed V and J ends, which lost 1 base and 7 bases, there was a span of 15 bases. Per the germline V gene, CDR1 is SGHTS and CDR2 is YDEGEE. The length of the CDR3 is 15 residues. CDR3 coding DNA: TGTGCCAGCAGCTTGTACGTTACGAGGGGGCAGCCCCAGCATTTT. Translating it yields CASSLYVTRGQPQHF.